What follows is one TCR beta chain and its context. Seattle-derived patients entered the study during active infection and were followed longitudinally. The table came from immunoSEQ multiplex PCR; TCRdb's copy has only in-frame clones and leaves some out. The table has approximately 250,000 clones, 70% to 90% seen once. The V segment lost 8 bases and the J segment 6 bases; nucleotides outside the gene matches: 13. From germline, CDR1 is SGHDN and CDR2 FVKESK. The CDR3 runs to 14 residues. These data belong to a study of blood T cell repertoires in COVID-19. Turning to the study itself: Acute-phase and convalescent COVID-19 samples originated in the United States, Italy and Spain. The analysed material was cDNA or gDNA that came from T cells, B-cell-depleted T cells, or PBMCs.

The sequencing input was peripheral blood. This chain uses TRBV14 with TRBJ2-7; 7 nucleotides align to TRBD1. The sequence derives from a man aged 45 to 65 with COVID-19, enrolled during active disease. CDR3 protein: CASRGRQGWGEQYF. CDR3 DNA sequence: TGTGCCAGCCGGGGAAGACAGGGATGGGGCGAGCAGTACTTC.